This T cell receptor (beta chain) came from a study of blood T cell repertoires in COVID-19. Study in general: Collection of acute and convalescent COVID-19 samples took place in the United States, Italy and Spain. PBMCs, B-cell-depleted T cells, or T cells were the source of the cDNA or gDNA that made up the material.

Authors' processing steps: How many nucleated cells were present was estimated from reference gene primer amplification. The repertoire was sequenced with immunoSEQ multiplex PCR; TCRdb's copy has only in-frame clones and lacks some. V and J calls and clone size are as listed in that table; D and trimming were resolved from the DNA. The sample carries roughly 43,000 clones, more than 65% recorded once. The receptor was isolated from a woman aged 55-70 years with acute or convalescent COVID-19. The sequencing sample was made of peripheral blood.

The CDR3 loop reads CASSKVSRDRGVQQYNEQFF. In nucleotides, the CDR3 is TGTGCCAGCAGCAAAGTTTCCCGGGACAGGGGAGTGCAGCAATACAATGAGCAGTTCTTC. The chain is built from TRBV21-1 and TRBJ2-1; the D call of TRBD1 is as the table states it, not checked on the DNA. TRBV21-1 is shown as a pseudogene. The length of the CDR3 is 20 residues.